This T cell receptor (beta chain) derives from a study of shared clonotypes between healthy human individuals. Whole-study context: CD8 memory received one plate per donor, CD8 naive two, CD4 memory three and CD4 naive three. Study-level findings and limits: Shared clonotypes across all four donors exceeded non-shared ones in generation probability.

As to this clone: The antigen is undetermined.

The naive CD8 fraction comprised CD45RO-negative cells positively selected for CCR7 and excluded terminally differentiated effector memory CD45RA+ cells. CDR1 is MNHEY and CDR2 is SVGAGI in the germline V gene. V was clipped by 0 bases and J by 7 bases; unmatched bases: 4. This CDR3 is 15 amino acids long. Profiling relied on immunoSEQ multiplex PCR, and the TCRdb table lists in-frame clones only, not all of them. The repertoire consists of about 2.1 million clones, with more than 85% occurring once and the leading ten covering roughly 1.8%. Sequences were obtained from naive CD8+ T cells from PBMCs. V is TRBV6-5 and J is TRBJ2-1; 9 bases are a match to TRBD1. This clonotype originated in a man aged 18 to 35 in good health. Some clones in this sample may be carry-over from other donors' samples. CDR3 in amino acids: CASSYSGQGWNEQFF. CDR3 DNA sequence: TGTGCCAGCAGTTACTCCGGACAGGGGTGGAATGAGCAGTTCTTC.